This TCR beta chain was identified in a study of blood T cell repertoires in COVID-19. Study-wide context: The analysed material was cDNA or gDNA that came from T cells, B-cell-depleted T cells, or PBMCs.

Libraries were prepared by immunoSEQ multiplex PCR; TCRdb keeps only in-frame clonotypes and omits some of them. The table records fewer than 100,000 clones, approximately 90% of them present only once. Sequencing input: peripheral blood. The sequence came from an older man with acute or convalescent COVID-19.

CDR3 sequence: CASSLGQVRNTEAFF. CDR3 nucleotides: TGTGCCAGTAGTTTGGGACAGGTCCGGAACACTGAAGCTTTCTTT. The rearrangement joins TRBV19 to TRBJ1-1, with 8 bases identical to TRBD1. CDR3 length: 15 residues. Germline V gene data show CDR1 as LNHDA and CDR2 as SQIVND (reference sequence). The J segment lost 1 base and the V segment lost 5 bases, leaving 6 bases of the junction unmatched.